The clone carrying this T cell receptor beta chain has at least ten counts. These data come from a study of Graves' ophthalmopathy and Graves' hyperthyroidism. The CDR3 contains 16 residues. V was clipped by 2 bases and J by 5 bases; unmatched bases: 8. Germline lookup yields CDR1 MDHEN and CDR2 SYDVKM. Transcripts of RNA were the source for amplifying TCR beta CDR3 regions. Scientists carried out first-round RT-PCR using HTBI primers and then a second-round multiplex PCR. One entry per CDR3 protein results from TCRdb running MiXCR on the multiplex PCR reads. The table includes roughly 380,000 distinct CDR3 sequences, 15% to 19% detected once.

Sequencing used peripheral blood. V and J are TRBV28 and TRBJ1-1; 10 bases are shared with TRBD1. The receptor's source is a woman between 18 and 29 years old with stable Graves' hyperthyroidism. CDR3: CASSLPTGGERTEAFF. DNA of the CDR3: TGTGCCAGCAGTTTACCGACAGGGGGCGAGCGGACTGAAGCTTTCTTT.